Below are 9 T cell receptor beta chains sequenced from a single sample in a study of T-cell reconstitution after alpha-beta-depleted transplantation in children. Preparation of the TCRbeta library involved a method that used unique molecular identifiers. TCRdb re-derived calls from the PCR reads in MiXCR, one entry per CDR3 protein. Altogether about 350,000 distinct CDR3 sequences are present, about an eighth being singletons, with the ten largest covering 3.5% to 4.5%. The sample was PBMCs, taken from the stem cell graft. The receptor set was obtained from a human donor who donated a stem cell graft to a child with Fanconi anemia.

The rearrangement joins TRBV4-2 to TRBJ2-1, with D perhaps matching TRBD1 (6 bases). Per germline, CDR1 LGHNA and CDR2 YNFKEQ. This CDR3 is built from 13 residues. V lost 9 bases and J 6 bases, leaving 15 bases between the germline ends. CDR3 region: CASDPGVGNEQFF. The CDR3, as DNA: TGTGCCAGTGATCCAGGGGTAGGCAATGAGCAGTTCTTC.

This chain links TRBV18 with TRBJ1-1, with 8 bases identical to TRBD1. J lost 5 bases, V lost 3 bases, and 11 bases had no gene match. There are 16 residues in the CDR3. Germline loops: CDR1 KGHSH, CDR2 LQKENI. This CDR3 reads CASSPKTGTGITEAFF. The CDR3 nucleotides are TGTGCCAGCTCACCTAAAACCGGGACAGGTATTACTGAAGCTTTCTTT.

This clonotype showed up just a few times. This chain links TRBV20-1 with TRBJ2-1, with 8 bases aligning to TRBD2. Germline V gives CDR1 DFQATT, CDR2 SNEGSKA (reference sequence). Losses at the gene ends were 4 bases for V and 10 bases for J; bases not matched to a gene: 15. The CDR3 runs to 15 residues. DNA of the CDR3: TGCAGTGCTACCCCCTGGCAGCGGGGGCAAGGAGAGCAGTTCTTC. This sequence encodes CSATPWQRGQGEQFF.

The chain recombines TRBV12-3 or TRBV12-4 with TRBJ2-3; D call uncertain. V was cut by 2 bases and J by 4 bases, with 10 bases left in between. There are 14 residues in the CDR3. The CDR3 here is CASSLIVQADTQYF. The CDR3 region has the DNA TGTGCCAGCAGTTTAATCGTTCAGGCAGATACGCAGTATTTT.

This clonotype showed up just a few times. The chain uses TRBV29-1 and TRBJ2-3, with D tentatively TRBD1 or TRBD2 (5 bases each). The V end was cut by 6 bases, the J end by 5 bases, with 9 bases between. The CDR3 runs to 11 residues. Germline V CDR1 and CDR2: SQVTM, ANQGSEA. CDR3 DNA: TGCAGCGTGACAGAGGGAGATACGCAGTATTTT. The encoded protein is CSVTEGDTQYF.

The chain employs TRBV7-6 and TRBJ1-2; no firm D call. CDR3 size: 13 residues. CDR1 and CDR2 from the germline V gene are SGHVS and FNYEAQ. V lost 5 bases to trimming and J lost 6 bases, with 13 bases between them. Written as DNA, the CDR3 is TGTGCCAGCAGCCCACTTGAACAACATGGCTACACCTTC. Its translation is CASSPLEQHGYTF. The entire variable domain, with the rest obtained from reference TRBV7-6 and TRBJ1-2, is as follows: GAGVSQSPRYKVTKRGQDVALRCDPISGHVSLYWYRQALGQGPEFLTYFNYEAQQDKSGLPNDRFSAERPEGSISTLTIQRTEQRDSAMYRCASSPLEQHGYTFGSGTRLTVV.

In its sample, this clonotype was seen many times. This rearrangement joins TRBV24-1 to TRBJ2-1, with no clear D. Deletions cut 4 bases from V and 5 bases from J, with 2 bases between. The CDR3 contains 11 residues. Germline CDR1 is KGHDR and CDR2 is SFDVKD. In nucleotides, the CDR3 is TGTGCCACCAGTGAGCACAATGAGCAGTTCTTC. This codes for CATSEHNEQFF.

This clonotype has more than one count but fewer than ten. The V and J genes are TRBV30 and TRBJ2-7; 7 bases fit TRBD2. Looked up from germline, CDR1 is GTSNPN and CDR2 is SVGIG (reference sequence). Unmatched junction bases numbered 3, after V lost 4 bases and J lost 3 bases. The CDR3 has 12 amino acids. CDR3 residues: CAWTRGGYEQYF. Written as DNA, the CDR3 is TGTGCCTGGACCCGCGGGGGCTACGAGCAGTACTTC.

There are a few counts of this clonotype. V gene TRBV20-1 combines with J gene TRBJ1-2, with D possibly TRBD1 on 5 matching bases. The CDR3 length is 12 residues. Trimming cost V 5 bases and J 5 bases, with 12 bases left between them. The V gene's germline CDR1 is DFQATT and CDR2 SNEGSKA (reference sequence). The CDR3 here is CSAPDSRYGYTF. CDR3 bases: TGCAGTGCTCCAGACAGCCGGTATGGCTACACCTTC.